The rows below give T cell receptor beta chains drawn from one sample of a study of CD4 T cells in relation to SARS-CoV-2 and coronaviruses. Using immunoSEQ multiplex PCR, the repertoire was profiled, and TCRdb retains in-frame clones only, with some absent. The sample consists of 30,000 or so clones, 55% to 75% of them appearing once. The antigens of these receptors remain unknown. Sequencing used CD4+ T cells from PBMCs, cultured in vitro. These receptor sequences come from a human donor in good health. Each CDR3 is given with its conserved first and last residue. D genes are given only for firm matches. Expanded clones are given a class, and other clones once, few, many or no size at all.

D | size | J | V | DNA | CDR3
TRBD1 | NA | TRBJ1-6 | TRBV10-3 | TGTGCCATCAAGACAGGGGACTCACCCCTCCACTTT | CAIKTGDSPLHF
NA | NA | TRBJ1-2 | TRBV4-2 | TGTGCCAGCAGCCAAGGCAGGGACTATGGCTACACCTTC | CASSQGRDYGYTF
NA | few | TRBJ2-1 | TRBV4-3 | TGCGCCAGCAGCCAATTGGCTTGGGGGGCAGGGAGACACAATGAGCAGTTCTTC | CASSQLAWGAGRHNEQFF
NA | NA | TRBJ1-2 | TRBV9 | TGTGCCAGCAATCCGTATGGCTACACCTTC | CASNPYGYTF
NA | NA | TRBJ2-2 | TRBV9 | TGTGCCAGCAGCGGAGGGGGGTACACCGGGGAGCTGTTTTTT | CASSGGGYTGELFF
TRBD1 | NA | TRBJ2-7 | TRBV2 | TGTGCCAGCAGCTTACAGGGGGCGGGCGAGCAGTACTTC | CASSLQGAGEQYF
NA | NA | TRBJ1-4 | TRBV7-2 | TGTGCCAGCAGCTTGTCCGGGACAAAGACCGAAAAACTGTTTTTT | CASSLSGTKTEKLFF
TRBD2 | NA | TRBJ2-5 | TRBV2 | TGTGCCAGCATTCCCCTGCGGGCGGGGGGCGGGGAGACCCAGTACTTC | CASIPLRAGGGETQYF
TRBD1 | NA | TRBJ2-1 | TRBV23-1 | TGCGCCAGCAGGGGGGTTCCGGGACAGGGTGAAAATGAGCAGTTCTTC | CASRGVPGQGENEQFF
NA | once | TRBJ2-1 | TRBV4-2 | TGTGCCAGCCGAACTAGGAATGAGCAGTTCTTC | CASRTRNEQFF
TRBD1 | NA | TRBJ1-1 | TRBV5-1 | TGCGCCAGCAGCCTGACAGGGGTGAACACTGAAGCTTTCTTT | CASSLTGVNTEAFF
NA | NA | TRBJ2-1 | TRBV27 | TGTGCCAGCAGTTTATCGGAGCGCTCCTACAATGAGCAGTTCTTC | CASSLSERSYNEQFF
NA | NA | TRBJ1-3 | TRBV7-6 | TGTGCCAGCAGCTTAGAGAACTGGGGGGTGAACACCATATATTTT | CASSLENWGVNTIYF
TRBD1 | NA | TRBJ1-2 | TRBV2 | TGTGCCAGCAGCAGGGACAGGGGGCTTTCCGGCTACACCTTC | CASSRDRGLSGYTF
TRBD2 | NA | TRBJ2-7 | TRBV6-5 | TGTGCCAGCAGCTACTACGGGACTAGCGGTAAATACGAGCAGTACTTC | CASSYYGTSGKYEQYF
NA | NA | TRBJ1-4 | TRBV7-5 | TGTGCCAGAAGCCATATAATCGAGATAAAACTGTTTTTT | CARSHIIEIKLFF
TRBD2 | NA | TRBJ2-2 | TRBV3-1/TRBV3-2 | TGTGCCAGCAGCCACGGCCGGAGACTAGCGGGAGGCGGGGAGCTGTTTTTT | CASSHGRRLAGGGELFF
NA | NA | TRBJ1-5 | TRBV2 | TGTGCCAGCAGTACCCTTGGAGGTTATCAGCCCCAGCATTTT | CASSTLGGYQPQHF
NA | NA | TRBJ1-1 | TRBV18 | TGTGCCAGCTCACCGTTGGCGGGTGGGGGGACTGAAGCTTTCTTT | CASSPLAGGGTEAFF
TRBD2 | NA | TRBJ2-7 | TRBV7-8 | TGTGCCAGCAGCCTCTTAGCGGGAGGCAACTCCTACGAGCAGTACTTC | CASSLLAGGNSYEQYF
NA | NA | TRBJ2-5 | TRBV6-5 | TGTGCCAGCAGTTTACAGGCGACCCACGAGACCCAGTACTTC | CASSLQATHETQYF
NA | NA | TRBJ1-3 | TRBV4-2 | TGTGCCAGCAGCCCCGGACACTTCTCTGGAAACACCATATATTTT | CASSPGHFSGNTIYF
TRBD1 | NA | TRBJ1-4 | TRBV5-4 | TGTGCCAGCAGCTTGCGACAGGGGGACACCGAAAAACTGTTTTTT | CASSLRQGDTEKLFF
TRBD1 | few | TRBJ1-1 | TRBV18 | TGTGCCAGCTCACCCGCCGGGACAGCCACTGAAGCTTTCTTT | CASSPAGTATEAFF
NA | NA | TRBJ2-5 | TRBV5-1 | TGCGCCAGCAGCTTGGTACCCGGGGCGGGAGAGACCCAGTACTTC | CASSLVPGAGETQYF
NA | NA | TRBJ2-7 | TRBV6-2/TRBV6-3 | TGTGCCAGCAGTCTTGCCGGACTTTTGAGCTCCTACGAGCAGTACTTC | CASSLAGLLSSYEQYF
TRBD1 | few | TRBJ2-7 | TRBV6-2/TRBV6-3 | TGTGCCAGCAGTGCTCCGGGACAGGGACCCTACGAGCAGTACTTC | CASSAPGQGPYEQYF
TRBD2 | NA | TRBJ2-7 | TRBV14 | TGTGCCAGCAGCCAAGTTCTAGCGGGAGGGCCGATGTTGAAATACGAGCAGTACTTC | CASSQVLAGGPMLKYEQYF
NA | NA | TRBJ1-5 | TRBV19 | TGTGCCAGTAGTTTACAGGGTTTCGGCAATCAGCCCCAGCATTTT | CASSLQGFGNQPQHF
NA | NA | TRBJ1-6 | TRBV5-6 | TGTGCCAGCAGCTTTTGGGGAGTTTCGATCTCCTATAATTCACCCCTCCACTTT | CASSFWGVSISYNSPLHF
NA | NA | TRBJ1-4 | TRBV6-5 | TGTGCCAGCAGTTACGGAATTTCTAATGAAAAACTGTTTTTT | CASSYGISNEKLFF